This T cell receptor beta chain was observed in a study of cytomegalovirus exposure and HLA in healthy donors. For the study at large: Inside one of the first data releases sat tens of millions of unique TCRs taken from HLA-typed donors.

The PCR ran on 60 Vbeta and 13 Jbeta primers. Only in-frame clones appear in the TCRdb table, and some are missing; sequencing was by immunoSEQ multiplex PCR. Counted here are approximately 170,000 clones, roughly 80% occurring once; the ten biggest clones make up approximately 1.2%. Germline CDR1 reads SGHTA; CDR2 reads FQGNSA. The CDR3 consists of 12 residues. The V end lost 5 bases, the J end lost 8 bases, and 10 bases lay between the germline ends. Sample: PBMCs. This chain joins TRBV7-2 and TRBJ1-3; a weak D match, TRBD1 (5 bases). The sequence was collected from a man aged 45 to 65 in good health and CMV-seropositive. The CDR3 DNA sequence: TGTGCCAGCAGCCCGACAGTTCACACCATATATTTT. Its translation is CASSPTVHTIYF. The full variable domain, rest sourced from reference TRBV7-2 and TRBJ1-3, is GAGVSQSPSNKVTEKGKDVELRCDPISGHTALYWYRQSLGQGLEFLIYFQGNSAPDKSGLPSDRFSAERTGGSVSTLTIQRTQQEDSAVYLCASSPTVHTIYFGEGSWLTVV.